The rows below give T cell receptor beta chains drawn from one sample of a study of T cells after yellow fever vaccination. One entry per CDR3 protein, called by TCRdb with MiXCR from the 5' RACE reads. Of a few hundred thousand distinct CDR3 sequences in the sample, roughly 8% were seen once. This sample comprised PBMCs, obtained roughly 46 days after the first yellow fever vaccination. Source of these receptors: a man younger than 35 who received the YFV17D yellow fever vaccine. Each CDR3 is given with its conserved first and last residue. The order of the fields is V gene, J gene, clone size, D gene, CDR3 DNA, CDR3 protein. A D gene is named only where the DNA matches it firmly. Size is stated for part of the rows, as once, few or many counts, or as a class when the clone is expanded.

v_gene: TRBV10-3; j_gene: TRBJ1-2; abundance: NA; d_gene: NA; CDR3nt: TGTGCCATCAGTGAGTGGGGTCAGAACTATGGCTACACCTTC; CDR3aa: CAISEWGQNYGYTF
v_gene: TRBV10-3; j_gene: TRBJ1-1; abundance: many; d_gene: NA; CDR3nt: TGTGCCATCAGCCTGCTCGGATGGACTGAAGCTTTCTTT; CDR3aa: CAISLLGWTEAFF
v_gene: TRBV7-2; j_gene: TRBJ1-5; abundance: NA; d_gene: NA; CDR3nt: TGTGCCAGCAGCTTTTCGGGACAAAACAATCAGCCCCAGCATTTT; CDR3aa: CASSFSGQNNQPQHF
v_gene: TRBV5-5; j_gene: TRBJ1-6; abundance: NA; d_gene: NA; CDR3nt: TGTGCCAGCAGCTTGGCCGGGGACTATAATTCACCCCTCCACTTT; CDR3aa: CASSLAGDYNSPLHF
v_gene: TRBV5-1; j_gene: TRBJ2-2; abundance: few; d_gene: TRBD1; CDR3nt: TGCGCCAGCAGCCGCCAGACAGGGGTTACCACCGGGGAGCTGTTTTTT; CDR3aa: CASSRQTGVTTGELFF
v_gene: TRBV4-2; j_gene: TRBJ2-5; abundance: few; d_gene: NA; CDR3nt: TGTGCCAGCAGCCTGCGAATCGCAGAGACCCAGTACTTC; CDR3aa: CASSLRIAETQYF
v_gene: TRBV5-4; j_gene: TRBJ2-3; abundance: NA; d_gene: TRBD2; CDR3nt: TGTGCCAGCAGCCCCGGGGGGGCTCTTGACACAGATACGCAGTATTTT; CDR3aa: CASSPGGALDTDTQYF
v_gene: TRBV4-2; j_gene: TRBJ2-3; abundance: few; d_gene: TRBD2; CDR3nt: TGTGCCAGCAGCCAAGAGTCAGCGGGGGAAGATACGCAGTATTTT; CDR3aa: CASSQESAGEDTQYF
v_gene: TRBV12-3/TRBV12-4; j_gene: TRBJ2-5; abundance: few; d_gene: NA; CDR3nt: TGTGCCAGCAGTTTTTCTTCTGAGGGAGAGACCCAGTACTTC; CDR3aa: CASSFSSEGETQYF
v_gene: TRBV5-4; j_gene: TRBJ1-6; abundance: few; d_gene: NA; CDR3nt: TGTGCCAGCAGCCCCGATAGGGGTGACTCACCCCTCCACTTT; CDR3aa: CASSPDRGDSPLHF
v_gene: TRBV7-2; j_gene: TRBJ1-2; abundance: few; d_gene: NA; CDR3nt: TGTGCCAGCGACCGAATGCGCTATGGCTACACCTTC; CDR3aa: CASDRMRYGYTF
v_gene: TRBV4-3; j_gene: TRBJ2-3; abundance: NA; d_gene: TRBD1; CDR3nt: TGCGCCAGCAGTGTGACAGGGGCGATAACAGATACGCAGTATTTT; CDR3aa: CASSVTGAITDTQYF
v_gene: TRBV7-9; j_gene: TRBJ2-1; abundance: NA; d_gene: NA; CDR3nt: TGTGCCAGCAGCTTAGAGGGTAGGGGGAATGAGCAGTTCTTC; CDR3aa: CASSLEGRGNEQFF
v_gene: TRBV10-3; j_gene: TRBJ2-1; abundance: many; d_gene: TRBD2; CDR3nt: TGTGCCACCTATGAAGCGGGGGGGCGTGATGAGCAGTTCTTC; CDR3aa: CATYEAGGRDEQFF
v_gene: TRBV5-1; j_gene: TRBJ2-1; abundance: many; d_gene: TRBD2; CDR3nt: TGCGCCAGCAGCTTCTTGACTAGCCTTGGAAAGGAATACAATGAGCAGTTCTTC; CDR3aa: CASSFLTSLGKEYNEQFF
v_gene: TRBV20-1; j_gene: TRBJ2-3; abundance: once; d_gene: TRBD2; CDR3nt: TGCAGTGCTAGAGTCCTAGCGGGGGAAATAGCAGATACGCAGTATTTT; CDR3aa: CSARVLAGEIADTQYF
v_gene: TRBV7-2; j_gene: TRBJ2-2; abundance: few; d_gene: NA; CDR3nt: TGTGCCAGCAGCCTATTTACCGCCGGGGAGCTGTTTTTT; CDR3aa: CASSLFTAGELFF
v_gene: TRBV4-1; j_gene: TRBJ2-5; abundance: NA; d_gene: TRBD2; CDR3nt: TGCGCCAGCAGCCCCTTTGCGGGGGGCGCGGAGACCCAGTACTTC; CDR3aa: CASSPFAGGAETQYF
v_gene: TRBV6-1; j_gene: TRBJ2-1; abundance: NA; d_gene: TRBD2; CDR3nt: TGTGCCAGCACCACGGGGGGGGGCGACGCCTACAATGAGCAGTTCTTC; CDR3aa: CASTTGGGDAYNEQFF
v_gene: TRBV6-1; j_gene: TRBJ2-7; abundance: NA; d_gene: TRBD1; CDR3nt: TGTGCCAGCACCCAACCGGGACAGGGGGCGTTATACGAGCAGTACTTC; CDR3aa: CASTQPGQGALYEQYF
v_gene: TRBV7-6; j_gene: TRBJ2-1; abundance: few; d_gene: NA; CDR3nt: TGTGCCAGCAGCTCCATAAGACTAAACCATGAGCAGTTCTTC; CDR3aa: CASSSIRLNHEQFF
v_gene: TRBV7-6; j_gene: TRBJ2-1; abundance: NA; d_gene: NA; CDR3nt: TGTGCCAGCAGCTTAAAGGGGTTAGGTATCTACAATGAGCAGTTCTTC; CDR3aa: CASSLKGLGIYNEQFF
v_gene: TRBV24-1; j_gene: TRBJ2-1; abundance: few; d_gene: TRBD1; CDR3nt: TGTGCCACCAGTGGCCGGACAGGGAGCGGCGACAATGAGCAGTTCTTC; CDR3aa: CATSGRTGSGDNEQFF
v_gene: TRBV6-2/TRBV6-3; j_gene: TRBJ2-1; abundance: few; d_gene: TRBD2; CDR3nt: TGTGCCAGCAGTCCGTCTAGCGGCCATGAGCAGTTCTTC; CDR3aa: CASSPSSGHEQFF
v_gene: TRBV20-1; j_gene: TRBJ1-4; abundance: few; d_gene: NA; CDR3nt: TGCAGTGCTAGTCCTTCGTACAGGAGTAATGAAAAACTGTTTTTT; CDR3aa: CSASPSYRSNEKLFF
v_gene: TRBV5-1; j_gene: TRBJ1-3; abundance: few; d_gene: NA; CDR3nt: TGCGCCAGCAGCTTGATGGGCTACTCTGGAAACACCATATATTTT; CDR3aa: CASSLMGYSGNTIYF
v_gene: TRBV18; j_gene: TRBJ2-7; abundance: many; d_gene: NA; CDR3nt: TGTGCCAGCTCCCTACCACGAGGACGGAGCTCCTACGAGCAGTACTTC; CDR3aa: CASSLPRGRSSYEQYF
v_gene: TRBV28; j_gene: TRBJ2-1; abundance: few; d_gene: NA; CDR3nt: TGTGCCAGCATCCAGAACCGGTTCGATGAGCAGTTCTTC; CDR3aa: CASIQNRFDEQFF
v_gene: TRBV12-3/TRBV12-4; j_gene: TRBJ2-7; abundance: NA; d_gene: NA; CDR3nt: TGTGCCAGCAGTTTTATGGGCGCCTACGAGCAGTACTTC; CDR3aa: CASSFMGAYEQYF
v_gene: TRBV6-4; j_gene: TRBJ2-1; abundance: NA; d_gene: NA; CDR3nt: TGTGCCAGCAGTGAAAACTCCTACAATGAGCAGTTCTTC; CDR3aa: CASSENSYNEQFF
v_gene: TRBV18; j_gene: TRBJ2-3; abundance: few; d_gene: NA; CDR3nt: TGTGCCAGCTCACCCAGAGAGGATACGCAGTATTTT; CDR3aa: CASSPREDTQYF